This TCR beta chain originates from a study of CD8 T cells in Susac syndrome. Germline values: CDR1 KGHSH, CDR2 LQKENI. The CDR3 spans 15 residues. V was cut by 6 bases and J by 3 bases, with 18 bases left in between. The multiple sclerosis control group comprised treatment-naive patients with stable or active relapsing-remitting disease. FACS was used to enrich TEMRA cells, whereas the CD8+ and CD4+ T cells were obtained by negative isolation. Reverse transcription of about 0.45 to 1 ug RNA used random hexamers. Amplification of TCR beta CDR3 used immunoSEQ multiplex PCR across 54 Vbeta and 13 Jbeta. MiXCR, run by TCRdb on the immunoSEQ multiplex PCR reads, gives a single entry per CDR3 protein. Counted here are about 200,000 distinct CDR3 sequences, 90% to 95% occurring once; the ten biggest clones make up 0.093%.

The sequence was obtained from a human donor with multiple sclerosis. The chain carries TRBV18 and TRBJ2-7; D unclear. Sequenced material: CD4+ T cells from PBMCs. This CDR3 is CASSLGADGRYEQYF. Written as DNA, the CDR3 is TGTGCCAGCTCCCTAGGTGCGGACGGACGCTACGAGCAGTACTTC.